This T cell receptor (beta chain) appears in the sequencing data of a study of monozygotic twins with inflammatory bowel disease. Note on this clonotype: Its antigen is not known.

Notes on the study in general: Perhaps reflecting limited power, concordant and discordant twins did not differ in repertoire similarity. Any single strong signal or clonotype tied to IBD lacked support. Sharing of clonotypes with others was lower in IBD patients than in healthy twins, and this was especially so with disease activity.

The CDR3 loop spans 16 amino acids. The germline CDR1 and CDR2 sequences are SGHAT and FQNNGV. TCRdb re-called the 5' RACE reads and catalogs CDR3 proteins one per entry, DNA excluded. The clone table shows a few hundred thousand distinct CDR3 sequences, with the ten largest holding roughly 5.3%. The V call is TRBV11-2, the J call TRBJ2-1; absent DNA, TCRdb's TRBD2 call cannot be checked. The origin of this receptor is a human donor with ulcerative colitis or Crohn's disease, or a healthy co-twin of an affected twin (not recorded which). Material for sequencing was blood. CDR3 loop: CASSLGLSSSYNEQFF.